This T cell receptor (beta chain) was observed in a study of cytomegalovirus exposure and HLA in healthy donors. Overall study context: Previous work identified roughly 110 million unique TCR beta sequences from roughly 180 million T cells. General observations from the study: A later analysis, which compared TCR beta chains of equal frequency, found the HLA-associated ones more clonally expanded.

Only one count was recorded for this clone. Its target is not known. Primers: 60 Vbeta forward and 13 Jbeta reverse. The protocol was immunoSEQ multiplex PCR, while the TCRdb copy is restricted to in-frame clones and leaves out a portion. The profile shows 150,000 to 250,000 clones, about 79% of them singletons. Germline values: CDR1 SNHLY, CDR2 FYNNEI. The CDR3 length is 14 residues. The V gene end was trimmed by 5 bases and the J gene end by 5 bases; junction bases not matched to a gene: 4. The chain recombines TRBV2 with TRBJ1-2; 11 bases are shared with TRBD1. Sequenced: PBMCs. This receptor was identified in a boy aged 2 to 9 in good health and CMV-seronegative. CDR3 DNA sequence: TGTGCCAGCAGTCCGGGACAGGGGGTTTATGGCTACACCTTC. Protein sequence: CASSPGQGVYGYTF.